This TCR beta chain was found in a study of shared clonotypes between healthy human individuals (dated by TCRdb to the early 2020s). Regarding the study in general: A couple of women and a few men aged 18 to 49 years were included in the cohort. Per donor, three plates each were used for CD4 naive and CD4 memory, two for CD8 naive, and one for CD8 memory. To estimate repertoire size and how much clonotypes are shared between individuals, the study performed deep sequencing of blood TCR repertoires from 4 to 6 healthy adults. Libraries were prepared and TCR repertoires were sequenced by different laboratories using diverse techniques, in order to increase sequencing depth and limit assay-specific biases. Each donor's leukapheresis produced roughly between roughly 0.94 and 9.5 billion PBMCs.

V is pared back by 0 bases and J by 0 bases, with 9 bases lying between the germline termini. The germline V gene gives CDR1 as SGHRS and CDR2 as YFSETQ. The CDR3 spans 16 residues, from the cysteine through the phenylalanine. The CDR3 DNA has 48 bases and is translated from base 1. The investigation overall reported the following: The genetic and exposure-history diversity represented was limited by the small number of donors. Based on pairwise subsampling, the degree of clonotype sharing among donors was expected to be affected by sequencing depth. Sharing across several donors was observed for around 5% of naive CD4, around 3.5% of naive CD8, 2.3% of memory CD4, and about 0.38% of memory CD8 clonotypes. Higher generation probabilities were observed for clonotypes shared by all four sorted-subset donors than for non-shared clonotypes. Sampling was restricted to blood, and TCR repertoires in tissues likely differ from the TCR repertoires found in blood. Naive subsets generally had larger estimated clonotype richness than memory subsets. Even with the large sequencing depth, rarefaction of the sorted-subset datasets indicated that sequencing was incomplete.

For the CD8 naive samples, CD45RO-negative cells were positively selected for CCR7, yielding a CD45RA+CCR7+ population from which TemRA cells were excluded. The donors were healthy, HIV-negative adults with no recently reported acute infections or vaccinations. Every donor was a Caucasian adult residing in Nashville, Tennessee, USA. After blood collection by leukapheresis, PBMCs were isolated using Ficoll-Histopaque density gradient centrifugation and then cryopreserved in the vapor phase of liquid nitrogen. Purity and quantity of every magnetically sorted T cell population were checked by analytical flow cytometry. Genomic DNA was isolated from each sorted fraction and quantified by UV absorbance on a Nanodrop 2000c. Concerning this clone itself: What antigen it recognizes has not been identified. Base qualities are not at hand, and no much larger clone is one base apart.

Using the deep immunoSEQ assay, multiplex PCR amplified TCR CDR3 regions from genomic DNA. Extracted genomic DNA from each cell subset was distributed evenly across all wells of several immunoSEQ 96-well plates, and each plate was treated as a replicate. For sorted subsets, roughly 200 ng of genomic DNA, equivalent to some 33,000 T cell genomes, went into each replicate PCR. Purified libraries were quantified with a Qubit 3.0 fluorometer, sized on a Bioanalyzer 2100, and re-quantified with the KAPA Library Quantification kit. Every immunoSEQ 96-well plate was sequenced on a dedicated single-read 150-cycle Illumina NextSeq 550 flow cell. Concerning the study's data processing: Because only junctional sequences without quality scores were contained in the immunoSEQ output, filtering matching that applied to full-length reads could not be performed. Sequences were annotated with PyIR, a Python wrapper for IgBLAST v1.9, and V/J genes and CDR3 were assigned using IMGT germline references. Any read was removed if the V/J assignment was weak (E-value above 1e-6), the CDR3 was missing, or the read contained stop codons, out-of-frame junctions, or ambiguous translated residues. V3J clonotypes were defined as sequences sharing the same inferred V gene, J gene, and CDR3 amino acid sequence. Percentage overlap between repertoires was calculated by dividing the number of shared unique clonotypes by the size of the smaller repertoire. Three approaches were used to assess repertoire richness: RTK rarefaction, the Chao1 estimator, and Recon v2.1 estimates of unobserved clonotypes. Generation probabilities were computed with OLGA for all TCRbeta clonotypes obtained by the gDNA method from several donors. Entries here come from immuneACCESS through TCRdb and include only in-frame sequences with V and J called. Some clones fail to appear in such tables; in the studies checked, an unresolved V gene covers under half of the shortfall, and the cause of the remainder is unknown. That table furnishes V, J and clone size, whereas the DNA furnished D and trimming. In this sample the table shows roughly 850,000 clones, approximately 96% of which occur a single time. Less than 0.3% of the sample rests with the top ten.

The TCR comes from a man under 40 in good health. This chain is built from TRBV5-1 and TRBJ1-4; no D gene call is confident. The sample was naive CD8+ T cells sorted from blood. Sample cell subset or site, as interpreted from the label and publication: CD45RA+CCR7+. The sequenced DNA is TGCGCCAGCAGCTTGGACAGTTTAGCAACTAATGAAAAACTGTTTTTT. The translation is CASSLDSLATNEKLFF.